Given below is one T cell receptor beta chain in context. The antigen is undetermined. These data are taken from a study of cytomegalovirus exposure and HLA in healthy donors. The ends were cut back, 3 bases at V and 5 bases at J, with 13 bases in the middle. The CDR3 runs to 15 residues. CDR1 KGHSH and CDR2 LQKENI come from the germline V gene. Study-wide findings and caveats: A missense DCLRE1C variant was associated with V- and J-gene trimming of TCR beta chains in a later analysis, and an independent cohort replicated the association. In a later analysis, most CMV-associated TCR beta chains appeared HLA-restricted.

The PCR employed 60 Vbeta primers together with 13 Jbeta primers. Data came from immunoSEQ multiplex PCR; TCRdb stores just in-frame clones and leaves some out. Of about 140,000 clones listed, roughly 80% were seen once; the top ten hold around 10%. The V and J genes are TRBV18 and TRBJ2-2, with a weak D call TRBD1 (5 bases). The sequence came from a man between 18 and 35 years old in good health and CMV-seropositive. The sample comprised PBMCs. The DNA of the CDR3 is TGTGCCAGCTCACCGACAGCTGGAAATACCGGGGAGCTGTTTTTT. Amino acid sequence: CASSPTAGNTGELFF.